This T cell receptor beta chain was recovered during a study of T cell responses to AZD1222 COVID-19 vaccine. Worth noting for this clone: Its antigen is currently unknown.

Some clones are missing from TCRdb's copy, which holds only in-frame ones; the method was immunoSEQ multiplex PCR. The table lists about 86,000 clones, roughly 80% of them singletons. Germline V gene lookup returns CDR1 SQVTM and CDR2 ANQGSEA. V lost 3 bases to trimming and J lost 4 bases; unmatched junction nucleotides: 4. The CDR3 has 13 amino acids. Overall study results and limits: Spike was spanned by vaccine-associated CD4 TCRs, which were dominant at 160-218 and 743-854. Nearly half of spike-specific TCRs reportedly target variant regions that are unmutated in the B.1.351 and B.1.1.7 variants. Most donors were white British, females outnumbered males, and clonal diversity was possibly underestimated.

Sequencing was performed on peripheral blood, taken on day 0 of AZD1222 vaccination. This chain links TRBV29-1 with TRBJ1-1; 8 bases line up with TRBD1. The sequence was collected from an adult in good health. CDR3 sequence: CSVDAGQGTEAFF. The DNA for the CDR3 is TGCAGCGTTGACGCCGGACAGGGCACTGAAGCTTTCTTT. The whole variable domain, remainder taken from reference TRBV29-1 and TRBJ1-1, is SAVISQKPSRDICQRGTSLTIQCQVDSQVTMMFWYRQQPGQSLTLIATANQGSEATYESGFVIDKFPISRPNLTFSTLTVSNMSPEDSSIYLCSVDAGQGTEAFFGQGTRLTVV.